The 27 T cell receptor beta chains below come from one sample, sequenced in a study of T-cell reconstitution after alpha-beta-depleted transplantation in children. Unique molecular identifiers were incorporated when the TCRbeta library was constructed. MiXCR, run by TCRdb on the PCR reads, gives a single entry per CDR3 protein. The sample yields fewer than 350,000 distinct CDR3 sequences, roughly a tenth seen once. The specimen was PBMCs, collected before TCRalphabeta/CD19-depleted stem cell transplant. The receptors originated from a boy younger than two with acute myeloid leukemia, due to receive a stem cell transplant.

At least ten counts were recorded for this clonotype. In DNA, the CDR3 is TGTGCCAGCAGTTGGGTGACAGGGGGTCGCAATGAGCAGTTCTTC. Its protein product is CASSWVTGGRNEQFF. The chain recombines TRBV12-3 or TRBV12-4 with TRBJ2-1, with 9 positions matching TRBD1. The CDR3 sequence is 15 residues long. Trimming took 4 bases from V and 6 from J; bases not matched to a gene: 7.

This clonotype was detected many times. This chain joins TRBV29-1 and TRBJ2-5; maybe TRBD1 (6 bases). Germline CDR1 SQVTM, CDR2 ANQGSEA. V dropped 1 base and J dropped 4 bases, with 7 bases sitting between them. This CDR3 is 12 amino acids long. This chain's CDR3 is CSVEGRGETQYF. The CDR3 region has the DNA TGCAGCGTTGAAGGCAGGGGAGAGACCCAGTACTTC.

This sequence joins TRBV18 and TRBJ2-3; D perhaps matches TRBD1 (5 bases). Trimming took 3 bases from V and 5 from J, leaving 9 bases between them. CDR1 is KGHSH and CDR2 is LQKENI in the germline V gene. The CDR3 length is 13 residues. The CDR3: CASSPWTKDTQYF. CDR3 nucleotides: TGTGCCAGCTCACCCTGGACAAAAGATACGCAGTATTTT.

The V call is TRBV25-1, the J call TRBJ1-1, with D maybe TRBD1 (5 bases). V dropped 4 bases and J dropped 3 bases, with 24 bases sitting between them. The germline gives CDR1 MGHDK, CDR2 SYGVNS. This CDR3 has 18 amino acids. CDR3 loop: CASSGGVVASEWDTEAFF. The CDR3 DNA reads TGTGCCAGCAGTGGGGGGGTAGTGGCCTCAGAGTGGGACACTGAAGCTTTCTTT. Combining the CDR3 with reference TRBV25-1 and TRBJ1-1 gives the whole variable domain EADIYQTPRYLVIGTGKKITLECSQTMGHDKMYWYQQDPGMELHLIHYSYGVNSTEKGDLSSESTVSRIRTEHFPLTLESARPSHTSQYLCASSGGVVASEWDTEAFFGQGTRLTVV.

At least ten counts were recorded for this clonotype. The gene calls are TRBV28 and TRBJ1-4; the D gene is possibly TRBD1 (6 bases). Between the trimmed V and J ends, which lost 1 base and 10 bases, there was a span of 16 bases. CDR3 size: 15 residues. CDR1 and CDR2 (germline): MDHEN, SYDVKM. Here the CDR3 DNA reads TGTGCCAGCAGTTTATCAAGGGGGGCAGGTGGAAAACTGTTTTTT. Translation gives CASSLSRGAGGKLFF.

This clonotype was recorded many times. The rearrangement links TRBV12-3 or TRBV12-4 to TRBJ1-2, with a possible D match to TRBD1 (6 bases). The CDR3 loop spans 14 amino acids. With 5 bases removed from V and 0 bases from J, the gap between germline ends came to 10 bases. This CDR3 reads CASSARQANYGYTF. The CDR3 DNA sequence: TGTGCCAGCAGTGCCCGACAGGCTAACTATGGCTACACCTTC.

The table lists this clonotype with a few counts. The chain joins TRBV5-1 to TRBJ2-3; 10 nucleotides match TRBD2. V dropped 1 base and J dropped 3; count of bases not matched to a gene: 5. The CDR3 totals 16 residues. Germline V lookup: CDR1 SGHRS, CDR2 YFSETQ. CDR3 DNA sequence: TGCGCCAGCAGCTTGAGAGCGGGGGGGTCTACAGATACGCAGTATTTT. Its protein is CASSLRAGGSTDTQYF. Full variable domain (missing parts from reference TRBV5-1 and TRBJ2-3): KAGVTQTPRYLIKTRGQQVTLSCSPISGHRSVSWYQQTPGQGLQFLFEYFSETQRNKGNFPGRFSGRQFSNSRSEMNVSTLELGDSALYLCASSLRAGGSTDTQYFGPGTRLTVL.

This rearrangement joins TRBV29-1 to TRBJ2-3, with 7 bases that match TRBD1. V was clipped by 8 bases and J by 3 bases; unmatched bases: 14. The germline gives CDR1 SQVTM, CDR2 ANQGSEA. CDR3 length: 15 amino acids. CDR3 protein: CSWVGYRGRTDTQYF. The CDR3 nucleotides are TGCAGCTGGGTCGGGTACAGGGGACGGACAGATACGCAGTATTTT.

This clonotype was found many times. The genes are TRBV4-3 and TRBJ2-1; D is perhaps TRBD2 (5 bases). The CDR3 extends over 13 amino acids. Deletions cut 1 base from V and 8 bases from J, with 9 bases between. Germline V CDR1 and CDR2: LGHNA, YSLEER. The CDR3 DNA is TGCGCCAGCAGCCAAGCCTTGGGAGATGAGCAGTTCTTC. Protein product: CASSQALGDEQFF.

This clonotype was counted many times. The gene calls are TRBV2 and TRBJ2-1; unclear D gene. Germline CDR1 SNHLY, CDR2 FYNNEI. The CDR3 runs 13 residues. V shed 8 bases and J shed 3 bases, with 11 bases lying between them. The CDR3 spells CASGNLRYNEQFF. DNA for the CDR3: TGTGCCAGCGGAAATCTACGCTACAATGAGCAGTTCTTC.

Ten or more counts support this clonotype. This chain uses TRBV20-1 with TRBJ2-1; D could derive from TRBD1 or TRBD2 (5 bases each). The CDR3 extends over 11 amino acids. Trimming removed 6 bases at V and 15 bases at J, with 18 bases between. Per germline, CDR1 DFQATT and CDR2 SNEGSKA (reference sequence). The CDR3: CSAIYPGRLFF. The CDR3 DNA follows: TGCAGTGCCATCTATCCGGGACGGTTGTTCTTC.

This clonotype was found a few times. The rearrangement uses TRBV20-1 and TRBJ1-6, with D perhaps matching TRBD1 (5 bases). Per the germline V gene, CDR1 is DFQATT and CDR2 is SNEGSKA (reference sequence). CDR3 length: 15 residues. Trimming took off 1 base at V and 7 bases at J, with 14 bases between the two ends. In nucleotides, the CDR3 is TGCAGTGCTAGAGCCCGGCGGGCAGGGAATTCACCCCTCCACTTT. Amino acids: CSARARRAGNSPLHF.

The chain recombines TRBV29-1 with TRBJ2-1; 11 bases map to TRBD2. Germline CDR1 reads SQVTM; CDR2 reads ANQGSEA. J gave up 6 bases and V 3 bases, and 4 bases lay outside the gene matches. The CDR3 covers 14 residues. Written as DNA, the CDR3 is TGCAGCGTTGATAGCGGGGGGGGCCTCAATGAGCAGTTCTTC. Protein product: CSVDSGGGLNEQFF.

This clonotype was detected ten times or more. The rearrangement links TRBV12-3 or TRBV12-4 to TRBJ2-1; D uncertain. The length of the CDR3 is 15 residues. V gave up 0 bases and J gave up 7 bases, with 13 bases separating them. The CDR3 bases are TGTGCCAGCAGTTTAGCGCAAGCCGGGCAGAATGAGCAGTTCTTC. Translation: CASSLAQAGQNEQFF.

This clonotype appeared many times. The genes are TRBV6-5 and TRBJ2-7, with 9 positions matching TRBD2. Germline assignment: CDR1 MNHEY and CDR2 SVGAGI. Trimming removed 6 bases from V and 4 bases from J; junction bases left unmatched: 10. This CDR3 has 15 amino acids. The CDR3 region has the DNA TGTGCCAGCAGGTTAACTAGCGGGCGGAATTACGAGCAGTACTTC. Encoded protein: CASRLTSGRNYEQYF.

The CDR3 loop reads CASYGTPSSYEQYF. As DNA, the CDR3 is TGCGCCAGCTACGGGACTCCCAGCTCCTACGAGCAGTACTTC. The V gene is TRBV10-2, the J gene TRBJ2-7; possibly TRBD2 for D (6 bases). The CDR3 has 14 amino acids. V was trimmed by 8 bases and J by 0 bases, leaving 14 bases between them. Germline-derived CDR1 and CDR2 are WSHSY and SAAADI.

V is TRBV5-4 and J is TRBJ2-1; 8 bases are shared with TRBD2. V was pared by 2 bases and J by 5 bases, with 6 bases of the junction left unmatched. CDR1 is SGHNT, CDR2 YYREEE, per germline (reference sequence). CDR3 length equals 15 residues. The CDR3 sequence is CASSFPGGGNNEQFF. Here the CDR3 DNA reads TGTGCCAGCAGCTTTCCCGGGGGGGGCAACAATGAGCAGTTCTTC.

This clonotype was recorded a few times. The V gene is TRBV5-6, the J gene TRBJ2-5; D gene ambiguous. V lost 5 bases to trimming and J lost 4 bases, with 12 bases between them. Germline V gene data show CDR1 as SGHDT and CDR2 as YYEEEE. This CDR3 is 13 amino acids long. The CDR3 DNA sequence: TGTGCCAGCAGAAGGGTGGTGGGAGAGACCCAGTACTTC. This translates into CASRRVVGETQYF.

This clonotype was detected many times. The chain links TRBV28 to TRBJ2-1; no clear D gene. Germline CDR1 reads MDHEN; CDR2 reads SYDVKM. The germline V and J ends were trimmed by 8 bases and 2 bases, with 1 base remaining between them. CDR3 length: 10 residues. CDR3 DNA: TGTGCCAGCGCCTACAATGAGCAGTTCTTC. As protein: CASAYNEQFF. Drawing the rest from reference TRBV28 and TRBJ2-1, the complete variable domain is DVKVTQSSRYLVKRTGEKVFLECVQDMDHENMFWYRQDPGLGLRLIYFSYDVKMKEKGDIPEGYSVSREKKERFSLILESASTNQTSMYLCASAYNEQFFGPGTRLTVL.

The chain is built from TRBV7-6 and TRBJ2-1; possibly TRBD1 for D (5 bases). The CDR3 is 19 residues long. V gave up 1 base and J gave up 0 bases, with 19 bases separating them. Germline loops: CDR1 SGHVS, CDR2 FNYEAQ. The CDR3 sequence: CASSLDVGLSPSSYNEQFF. CDR3 DNA: TGTGCCAGCAGCTTAGATGTGGGGCTAAGCCCAAGCTCCTACAATGAGCAGTTCTTC.

As for this clonotype: This may come from a read error, since a much larger clone is one base off. The chain links TRBV5-1 to TRBJ2-6; TRBD1 matches 10 bases. The CDR3 totals 17 residues. Germline V gene lookup returns CDR1 SGHRS and CDR2 YFSETQ. CDR3 bases: TGCGCCACCAGCTTGGCGGGACAGGGGTCTGGGGCCAACGTCCTGACTTTC. It is translated as CATSLAGQGSGANVLTF.

In regard to this clonotype: The conserved phenylalanine or tryptophan is not found at the CDR3 terminus, so this likely reflects a read error. The V gene is TRBV4-3, the J gene TRBJ2-7; 9 bases are a match to TRBD1. Unmatched junction bases numbered 10, after V lost 4 bases and J lost 9 bases. The CDR3 extends over 14 amino acids. The germline CDR1 and CDR2 sequences are LGHNA and YSLEER. In nucleotides, the CDR3 is TGCGCCAGCAGCCTGATACAGGGGGCGAGGGGGCAGTACTCC. It codes for CASSLIQGARGQYS.

This clonotype has a count of ten or more. This chain connects TRBV2 to TRBJ2-7; TRBD2 matches at 12 bases. Germline V gives CDR1 SNHLY, CDR2 FYNNEI. This CDR3 is built from 16 residues. J lost 0 bases, V lost 10 bases, and 10 bases had no gene match. The CDR3 sequence: CATGTSGLRSSYEQYF. CDR3 DNA: TGTGCCACCGGGACTAGCGGGCTACGCAGCTCCTACGAGCAGTACTTC.

This clonotype came up many times. V is TRBV7-9 and J is TRBJ2-5, with a weak D call TRBD2 (6 bases). The V gene lost 5 bases and the J gene lost 1 base, with 11 bases spanning the gap. The CDR3 loop spans 14 amino acids. CDR1 and CDR2 from the germline V gene are SEHNR and FQNEAQ (reference sequence). CDR3 sequence (DNA): TGTGCCAGCAGCCACTTGGGGGGCCAAGAGACCCAGTACTTC. It yields the protein CASSHLGGQETQYF.

This clonotype has only a few counts. The chain recombines TRBV4-3 with TRBJ2-1, with 11 bases fitting TRBD2. Germline assignment: CDR1 LGHNA and CDR2 YSLEER. V shed 1 base and J 8 bases; nucleotides not matched to a gene: 13. The CDR3 length is 18 residues. The CDR3, as DNA: TGCGCCAGCAGCCAAGGTTTGACTAGCGGGAAAGGTTGGGATGAGCAGTTCTTC. It codes for CASSQGLTSGKGWDEQFF.

The chain joins TRBV28 to TRBJ2-3; 8 nucleotides line up with TRBD1. Germline CDR1 MDHEN, CDR2 SYDVKM. The CDR3 consists of 17 residues. J gave up 6 bases and V 3 bases, and 14 bases lay outside the gene matches. The CDR3 bases are TGTGCCAGCAGTTTGCGGCGACGGACAGGGACCTCGGATACGCAGTATTTT. It encodes CASSLRRRTGTSDTQYF.

This clonotype was recorded at least ten times. The chain couples TRBV12-3 or TRBV12-4 to TRBJ2-3; 11 bases line up with TRBD1. After removal of 4 bases from V and 6 bases from J, the junction contained 3 bases not matched to a gene. The CDR3 has 14 amino acids. CDR3 amino acids: CASSSRDRGDTQYF. CDR3 nucleotides: TGTGCCAGCAGTTCCCGGGACAGGGGGGATACGCAGTATTTT.